The rows below give T cell receptor beta chains drawn from one sample of a study of T-cell memory formation after mild COVID-19. A single record per CDR3 protein comes from TCRdb applying MiXCR to the 5' RACE reads. The sample contains tens of thousands of distinct CDR3 sequences, approximately 6.8% of which appear only once. The sample taken for sequencing was PBMCs or a T cell subset sorted from them (not recorded which). The receptors shown here come from a man between 18 and 35 years old who had mild COVID-19 (a few samples of this study predate the infection). Cell type and time point are not known. The CDR3 runs from the conserved cysteine through the conserved F or W. A D gene is named only where the DNA matches it firmly. Size tells how often a clone was seen (once, few, many) or the class of an expanded clone, and some rows leave it out.

CDR3 length: 15; J gene: TRBJ2-1; V gene: TRBV7-2; clone size: NA; D gene: NA; CDR3 protein: CASIGAGHPTSEQFF; CDR3 DNA: TGTGCCAGCATTGGAGCGGGCCACCCTACAAGTGAGCAGTTCTTC
CDR3 length: 14; J gene: TRBJ2-1; V gene: TRBV4-3; clone size: few; D gene: TRBD2; CDR3 protein: CASSQGLAGNEQFF; CDR3 DNA: TGCGCCAGCAGCCAGGGACTAGCGGGCAATGAGCAGTTCTTC
CDR3 length: 12; J gene: TRBJ2-7; V gene: TRBV2; clone size: NA; D gene: TRBD1; CDR3 protein: CATRDRGYEQYF; CDR3 DNA: TGTGCCACCCGGGACAGGGGCTACGAGCAGTACTTC
CDR3 length: 16; J gene: TRBJ2-5; V gene: TRBV3-1; clone size: NA; D gene: NA; CDR3 protein: CASSLRTDSYQETQYF; CDR3 DNA: TGTGCCAGCAGCCTGAGGACGGACTCGTACCAAGAGACCCAGTACTTC
CDR3 length: 14; J gene: TRBJ1-2; V gene: TRBV21-1; clone size: NA; D gene: NA; CDR3 protein: CASSKESGVFGYTF; CDR3 DNA: TGTGCCAGCAGCAAAGAGTCTGGGGTGTTTGGCTACACCTTC
CDR3 length: 13; J gene: TRBJ1-6; V gene: TRBV7-2; clone size: NA; D gene: NA; CDR3 protein: CASSHERDSPLHF; CDR3 DNA: TGTGCCAGCAGCCACGAGAGGGATTCACCCCTCCACTTT
CDR3 length: 13; J gene: TRBJ2-1; V gene: TRBV7-9; clone size: few; D gene: TRBD2; CDR3 protein: CASSLEGGGRTFF; CDR3 DNA: TGTGCCAGCAGCTTAGAAGGCGGGGGGCGTACGTTCTTC
CDR3 length: 18; J gene: TRBJ2-7; V gene: TRBV4-2; clone size: NA; D gene: NA; CDR3 protein: CASSQDLRTGGQYYEQYF; CDR3 DNA: TGTGCCAGCAGCCAAGATCTTCGGACGGGGGGCCAGTACTACGAGCAGTACTTC
CDR3 length: 13; J gene: TRBJ2-2; V gene: TRBV4-2; clone size: NA; D gene: NA; CDR3 protein: CASSQDLAGELFF; CDR3 DNA: TGTGCCAGCAGCCAAGACTTGGCGGGGGAGCTGTTTTTT
CDR3 length: 12; J gene: TRBJ2-1; V gene: TRBV11-2; clone size: NA; D gene: NA; CDR3 protein: CASSLTAPEQFF; CDR3 DNA: TGTGCCAGCAGCTTAACAGCCCCAGAGCAGTTCTTC
CDR3 length: 13; J gene: TRBJ1-2; V gene: TRBV29-1; clone size: few; D gene: NA; CDR3 protein: CSVDPRGSYGYTF; CDR3 DNA: TGCAGCGTTGATCCACGGGGCAGCTATGGCTACACCTTC
CDR3 length: 16; J gene: TRBJ2-5; V gene: TRBV5-1; clone size: NA; D gene: NA; CDR3 protein: CASSLQGSPTQETQYF; CDR3 DNA: TGCGCCAGCAGCTTGCAAGGGTCCCCAACCCAAGAGACCCAGTACTTC
CDR3 length: 16; J gene: TRBJ1-5; V gene: TRBV19; clone size: NA; D gene: TRBD1; CDR3 protein: CASGNYRGNSNQPQHF; CDR3 DNA: TGTGCCAGCGGAAATTACAGGGGCAATAGCAATCAGCCCCAGCATTTT
CDR3 length: 14; J gene: TRBJ2-4; V gene: TRBV11-2; clone size: NA; D gene: NA; CDR3 protein: CASSLRAGGEVKYF; CDR3 DNA: TGTGCCAGCAGCTTAAGGGCCGGGGGCGAGGTCAAGTACTTC
CDR3 length: 15; J gene: TRBJ1-4; V gene: TRBV4-1; clone size: few; D gene: NA; CDR3 protein: CASSQGTGTNEKLFF; CDR3 DNA: TGCGCCAGCAGCCAGGGTACAGGGACTAATGAAAAACTGTTTTTT
CDR3 length: 16; J gene: TRBJ2-1; V gene: TRBV2; clone size: few; D gene: TRBD2; CDR3 protein: CARNGGLAGLYNEQFF; CDR3 DNA: TGTGCCAGAAATGGGGGACTAGCGGGGCTCTACAATGAGCAGTTCTTC
CDR3 length: 14; J gene: TRBJ2-1; V gene: TRBV5-1; clone size: many; D gene: NA; CDR3 protein: CASSWGYSYNEQFF; CDR3 DNA: TGCGCCAGCAGCTGGGGGTACTCCTACAATGAGCAGTTCTTC
CDR3 length: 18; J gene: TRBJ1-5; V gene: TRBV7-2; clone size: many; D gene: NA; CDR3 protein: CASSLQGTLRSGNQPQHF; CDR3 DNA: TGTGCCAGCAGCCTCCAGGGGACCCTCAGATCGGGCAATCAGCCCCAGCATTTT
CDR3 length: 19; J gene: TRBJ2-1; V gene: TRBV7-2; clone size: few; D gene: TRBD2; CDR3 protein: CASSARTGSTSGGVGEQFF; CDR3 DNA: TGTGCCAGCAGCGCCCGGACAGGTTCGACTAGCGGGGGGGTGGGTGAGCAGTTCTTC
CDR3 length: 12; J gene: TRBJ2-7; V gene: TRBV20-1; clone size: few; D gene: NA; CDR3 protein: CSATGPGYEQYF; CDR3 DNA: TGCAGTGCCACGGGACCCGGCTACGAGCAGTACTTC
CDR3 length: 14; J gene: TRBJ2-5; V gene: TRBV5-1; clone size: few; D gene: NA; CDR3 protein: CASSLGLGQETQYF; CDR3 DNA: TGCGCCAGCAGCCTGGGACTTGGCCAAGAGACCCAGTACTTC
CDR3 length: 16; J gene: TRBJ2-2; V gene: TRBV5-1; clone size: NA; D gene: NA; CDR3 protein: CASSLWRGSNTGELFF; CDR3 DNA: TGCGCCAGCAGCTTGTGGCGGGGATCGAACACCGGGGAGCTGTTTTTT
CDR3 length: 13; J gene: TRBJ1-5; V gene: TRBV29-1; clone size: NA; D gene: TRBD1; CDR3 protein: CSAAGQGDQPQHF; CDR3 DNA: TGCAGCGCCGCGGGACAGGGGGACCAGCCCCAGCATTTT
CDR3 length: 14; J gene: TRBJ1-3; V gene: TRBV6-5; clone size: few; D gene: TRBD1; CDR3 protein: CASSYGTAGNTIYF; CDR3 DNA: TGTGCCAGCAGCTACGGGACAGCCGGAAACACCATATATTTT
CDR3 length: 13; J gene: TRBJ2-7; V gene: TRBV12-3/TRBV12-4; clone size: medium-sized; D gene: NA; CDR3 protein: CASSWRRRYEQYF; CDR3 DNA: TGTGCCAGCAGTTGGAGAAGGAGGTACGAGCAGTACTTC
CDR3 length: 16; J gene: TRBJ2-3; V gene: TRBV7-9; clone size: many; D gene: TRBD2; CDR3 protein: CASSFPATGGTDTQYF; CDR3 DNA: TGTGCCAGCAGCTTCCCCGCAACGGGGGGGACAGATACGCAGTATTTT
CDR3 length: 15; J gene: TRBJ2-5; V gene: TRBV12-3/TRBV12-4; clone size: few; D gene: TRBD2; CDR3 protein: CASRIGTSGWETQYF; CDR3 DNA: TGTGCCAGCAGGATAGGGACTAGCGGATGGGAGACCCAGTACTTC
CDR3 length: 17; J gene: TRBJ2-1; V gene: TRBV12-3/TRBV12-4; clone size: many; D gene: TRBD2; CDR3 protein: CASSLRTSSLPTNEQFF; CDR3 DNA: TGTGCCAGCAGTCTTCGGACTAGCTCCCTCCCTACAAATGAGCAGTTCTTC